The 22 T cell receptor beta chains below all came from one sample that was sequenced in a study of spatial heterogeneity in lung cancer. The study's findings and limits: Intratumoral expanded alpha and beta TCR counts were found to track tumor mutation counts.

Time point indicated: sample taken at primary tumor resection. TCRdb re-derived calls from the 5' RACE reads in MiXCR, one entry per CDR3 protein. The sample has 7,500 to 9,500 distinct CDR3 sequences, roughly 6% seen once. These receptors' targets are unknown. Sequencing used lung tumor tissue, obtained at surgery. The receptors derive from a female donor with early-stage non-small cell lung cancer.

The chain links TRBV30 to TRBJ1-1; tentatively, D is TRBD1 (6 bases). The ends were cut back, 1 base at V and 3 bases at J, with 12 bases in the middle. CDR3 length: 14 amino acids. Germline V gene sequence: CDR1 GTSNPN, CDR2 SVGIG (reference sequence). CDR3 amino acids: CAWSDNRAHTEAFF. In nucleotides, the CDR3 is TGTGCCTGGAGTGACAACAGGGCTCACACTGAAGCTTTCTTT.

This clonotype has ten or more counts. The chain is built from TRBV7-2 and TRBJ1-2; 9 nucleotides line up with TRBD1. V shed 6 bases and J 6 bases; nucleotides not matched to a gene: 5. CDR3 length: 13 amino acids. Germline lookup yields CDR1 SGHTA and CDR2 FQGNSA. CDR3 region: CASSLQGADGYTF. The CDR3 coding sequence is TGTGCCAGCAGTTTACAGGGGGCGGATGGCTACACCTTC.

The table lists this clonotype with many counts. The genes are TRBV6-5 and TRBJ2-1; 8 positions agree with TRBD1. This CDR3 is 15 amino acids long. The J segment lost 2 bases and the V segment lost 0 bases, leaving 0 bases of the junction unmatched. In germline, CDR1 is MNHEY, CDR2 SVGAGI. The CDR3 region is CASSYSQGAYNEQFF. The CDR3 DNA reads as TGTGCCAGCAGTTACTCACAGGGGGCCTACAATGAGCAGTTCTTC.

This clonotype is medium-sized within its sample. DNA of the CDR3: TGTGCCAGCAGAGGGCAGGCTGAGGAGACCCAGTACTTC. Protein sequence: CASRGQAEETQYF. The chain has TRBV9 and TRBJ2-5, with D hard to call. Germline V CDR1 and CDR2: SGDLS, YYNGEE. Trimming cost V 5 bases and J 5 bases, with 13 bases left between them. The CDR3 sequence is 13 residues long.

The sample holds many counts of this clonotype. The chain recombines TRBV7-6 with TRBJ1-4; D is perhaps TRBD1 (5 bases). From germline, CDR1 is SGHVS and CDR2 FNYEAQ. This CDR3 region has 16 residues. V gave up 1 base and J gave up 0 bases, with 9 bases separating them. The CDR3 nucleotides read TGTGCCAGCAGCTTAGGGACATTCGCAACTAATGAAAAACTGTTTTTT. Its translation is CASSLGTFATNEKLFF.

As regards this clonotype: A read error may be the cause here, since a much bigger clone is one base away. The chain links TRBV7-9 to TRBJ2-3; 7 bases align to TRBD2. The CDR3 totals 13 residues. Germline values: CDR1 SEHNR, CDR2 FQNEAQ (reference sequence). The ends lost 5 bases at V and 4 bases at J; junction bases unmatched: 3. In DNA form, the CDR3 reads TGTGCCAGCAGCCCTGGACTAGCAGATACGCAGTATTTT. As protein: CASSPGLADTQYF.

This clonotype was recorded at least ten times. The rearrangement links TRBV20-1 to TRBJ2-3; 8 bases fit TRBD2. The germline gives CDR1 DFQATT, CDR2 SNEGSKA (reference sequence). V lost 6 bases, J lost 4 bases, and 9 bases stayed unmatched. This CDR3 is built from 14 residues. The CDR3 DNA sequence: TGCAGTGCGCCCGGCGGCGGGAGGTCAGATACGCAGTATTTT. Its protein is CSAPGGGRSDTQYF.

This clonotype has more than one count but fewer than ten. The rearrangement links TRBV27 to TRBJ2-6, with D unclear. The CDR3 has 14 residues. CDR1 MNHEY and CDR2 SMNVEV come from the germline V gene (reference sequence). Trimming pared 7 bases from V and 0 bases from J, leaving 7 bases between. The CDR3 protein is CASTQNSGANVLTF. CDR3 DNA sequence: TGTGCCAGCACCCAGAACTCTGGGGCCAACGTCCTGACTTTC.

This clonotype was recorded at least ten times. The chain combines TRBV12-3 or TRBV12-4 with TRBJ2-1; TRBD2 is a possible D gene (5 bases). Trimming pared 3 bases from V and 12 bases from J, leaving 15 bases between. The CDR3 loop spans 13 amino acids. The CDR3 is CASSFNRERAQFF. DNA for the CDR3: TGTGCCAGCAGTTTTAATCGGGAAAGGGCGCAGTTCTTC.

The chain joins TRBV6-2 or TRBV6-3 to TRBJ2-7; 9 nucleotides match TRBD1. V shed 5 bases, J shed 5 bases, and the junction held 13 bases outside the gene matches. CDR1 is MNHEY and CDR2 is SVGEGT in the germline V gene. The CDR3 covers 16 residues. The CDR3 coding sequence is TGTGCCAGCAGTCAACAGTCGGGACAGGGAAGTAACGAGCAGTACTTC. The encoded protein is CASSQQSGQGSNEQYF.

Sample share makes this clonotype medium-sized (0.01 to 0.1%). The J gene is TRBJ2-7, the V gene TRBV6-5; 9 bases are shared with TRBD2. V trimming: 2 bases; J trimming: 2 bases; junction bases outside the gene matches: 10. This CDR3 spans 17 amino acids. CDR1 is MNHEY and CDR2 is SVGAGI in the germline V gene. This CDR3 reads CASSYVVAGEIAYEQYF. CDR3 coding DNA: TGTGCCAGCAGTTACGTGGTAGCGGGAGAGATAGCCTACGAGCAGTACTTC.

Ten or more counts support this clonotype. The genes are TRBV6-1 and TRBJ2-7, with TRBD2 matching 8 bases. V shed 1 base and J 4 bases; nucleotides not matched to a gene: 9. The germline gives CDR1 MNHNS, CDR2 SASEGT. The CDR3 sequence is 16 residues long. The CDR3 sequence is CASSEGPRLATYEQYF. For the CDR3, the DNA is TGTGCCAGCAGTGAAGGGCCCCGACTAGCGACTTACGAGCAGTACTTC.

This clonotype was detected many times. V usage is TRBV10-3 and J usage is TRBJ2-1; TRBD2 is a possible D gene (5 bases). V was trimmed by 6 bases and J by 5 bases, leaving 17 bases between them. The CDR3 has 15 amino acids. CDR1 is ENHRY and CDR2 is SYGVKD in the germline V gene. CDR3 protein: CAISNLAPPDNEQFF. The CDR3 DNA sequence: TGTGCCATCAGCAATCTAGCCCCGCCTGACAATGAGCAGTTCTTC.

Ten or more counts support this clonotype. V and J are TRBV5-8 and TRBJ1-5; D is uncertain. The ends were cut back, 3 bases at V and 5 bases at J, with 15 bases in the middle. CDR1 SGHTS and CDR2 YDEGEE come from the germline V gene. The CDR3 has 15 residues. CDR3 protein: CASSSPGEPYQPQHF. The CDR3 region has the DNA TGTGCCAGCAGCTCTCCTGGGGAGCCATATCAGCCCCAGCATTTT.

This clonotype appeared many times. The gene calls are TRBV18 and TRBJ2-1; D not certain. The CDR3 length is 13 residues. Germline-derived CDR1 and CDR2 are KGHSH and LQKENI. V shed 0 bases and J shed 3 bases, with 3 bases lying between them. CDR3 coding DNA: TGTGCCAGCTCACCACCCGTCTACAATGAGCAGTTCTTC. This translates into CASSPPVYNEQFF. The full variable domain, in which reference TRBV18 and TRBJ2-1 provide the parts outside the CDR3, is NAGVMQNPRHLVRRRGQEARLRCSPMKGHSHVYWYRQLPEEGLKFMVYLQKENIIDESGMPKERFSAEFPKEGPSILRIQQVVRGDSAAYFCASSPPVYNEQFFGPGTRLTVL.

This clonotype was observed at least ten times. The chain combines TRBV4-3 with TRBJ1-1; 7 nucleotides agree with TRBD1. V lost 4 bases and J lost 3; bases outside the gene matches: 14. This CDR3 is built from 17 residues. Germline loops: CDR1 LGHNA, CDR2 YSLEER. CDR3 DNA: TGCGCCAGCAGCCCTTCCATGGGACAGCCAGCCGACACTGAAGCTTTCTTT. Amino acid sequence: CASSPSMGQPADTEAFF.

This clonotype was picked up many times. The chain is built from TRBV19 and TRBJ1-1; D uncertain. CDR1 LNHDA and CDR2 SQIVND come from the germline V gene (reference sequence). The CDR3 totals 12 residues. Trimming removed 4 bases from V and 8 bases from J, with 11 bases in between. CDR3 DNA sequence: TGTGCCAGTAGTAGTCGACGGTCCGAAGCTTTCTTT. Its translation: CASSSRRSEAFF.

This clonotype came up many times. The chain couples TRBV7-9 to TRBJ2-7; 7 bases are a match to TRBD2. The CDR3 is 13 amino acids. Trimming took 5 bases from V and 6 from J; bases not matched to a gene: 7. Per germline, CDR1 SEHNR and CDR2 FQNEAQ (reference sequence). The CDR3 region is CASSPTASGEQYF. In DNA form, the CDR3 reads TGTGCCAGCAGCCCTACCGCTAGCGGCGAGCAGTACTTC. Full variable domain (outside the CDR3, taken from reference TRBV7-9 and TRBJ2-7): DTGVSQNPRHKITKRGQNVTFRCDPISEHNRLYWYRQTLGQGPEFLTYFQNEAQLEKSRLLSDRFSAERPKGSFSTLEIQRTEQGDSAMYLCASSPTASGEQYFGPGTRLTVT.

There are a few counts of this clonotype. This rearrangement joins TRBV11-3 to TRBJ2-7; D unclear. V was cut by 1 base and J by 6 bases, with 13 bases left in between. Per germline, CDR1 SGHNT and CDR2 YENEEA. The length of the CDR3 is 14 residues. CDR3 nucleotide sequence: TGTGCCAGCAGCTTAGGGCGCGCCAGTGGCGAGCAGTACTTC. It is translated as CASSLGRASGEQYF.

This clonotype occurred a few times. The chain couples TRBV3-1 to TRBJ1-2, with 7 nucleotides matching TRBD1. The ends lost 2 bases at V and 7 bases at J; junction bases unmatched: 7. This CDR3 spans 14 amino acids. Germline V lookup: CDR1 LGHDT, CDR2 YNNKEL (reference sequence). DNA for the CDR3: TGTGCCAGCAGCCAACAGGGGGGCTCTCGTGGCTACACCTTC. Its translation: CASSQQGGSRGYTF.

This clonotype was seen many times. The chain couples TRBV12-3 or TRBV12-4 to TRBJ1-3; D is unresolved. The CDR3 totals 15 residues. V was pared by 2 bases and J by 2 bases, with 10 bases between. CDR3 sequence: CASSLYPRTGNTIYF. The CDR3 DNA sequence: TGTGCCAGCAGTTTATATCCAAGGACTGGAAACACCATATATTTT.

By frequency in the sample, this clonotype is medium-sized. The chain's CDR3 is CASSLAGPGLGTEAFF. As DNA, the CDR3 is TGTGCCAGCAGTTTAGCGGGCCCGGGGCTGGGCACTGAAGCTTTCTTT. This sequence joins TRBV12-3 or TRBV12-4 and TRBJ1-1, with D perhaps TRBD1 (5 bases). CDR3 size: 16 residues. V lost 0 bases, J lost 4 bases, and 15 bases lay in between.